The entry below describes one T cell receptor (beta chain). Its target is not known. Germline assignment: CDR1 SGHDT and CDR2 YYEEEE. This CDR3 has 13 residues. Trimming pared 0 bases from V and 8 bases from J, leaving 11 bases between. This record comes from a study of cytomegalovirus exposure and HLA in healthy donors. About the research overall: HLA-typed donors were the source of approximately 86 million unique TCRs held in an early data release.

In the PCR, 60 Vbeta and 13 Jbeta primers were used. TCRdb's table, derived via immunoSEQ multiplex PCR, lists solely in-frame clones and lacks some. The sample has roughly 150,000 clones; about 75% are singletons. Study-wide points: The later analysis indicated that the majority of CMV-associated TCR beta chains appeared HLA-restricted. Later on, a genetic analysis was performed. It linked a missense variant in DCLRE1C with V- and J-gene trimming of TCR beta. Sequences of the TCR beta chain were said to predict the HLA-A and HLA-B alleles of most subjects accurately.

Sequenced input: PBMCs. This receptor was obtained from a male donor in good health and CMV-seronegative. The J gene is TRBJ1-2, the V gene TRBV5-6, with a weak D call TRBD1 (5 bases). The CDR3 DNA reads TGTGCCAGCAGCTTGGAACAGGTCCGGGGCTACACCTTC. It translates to CASSLEQVRGYTF.